This entry concerns a single TCR beta chain. CDR1 is SEHNR and CDR2 is FQNEAQ in the germline V gene (reference sequence). CDR3 length: 14 residues. The V and J ends lost 3 bases and 4 bases, in that order; junction bases with no gene match: 2. The protocol was immunoSEQ multiplex PCR, while the TCRdb copy is restricted to in-frame clones and leaves out a portion. The sample has 10,000 to 15,000 clones, 75% to 85% seen once; the top ten hold over 30%. The data are from a study of blood T cell repertoires in COVID-19. On the study more broadly: From the United States, Italy and Spain came samples of acute and convalescent COVID-19. In each case, the material was cDNA or gDNA derived from T cells, B-cell-depleted T cells, or PBMCs.

The sample taken for sequencing was peripheral blood. This chain uses TRBV7-9 with TRBJ1-1, with 10 bases lining up with TRBD1. This sequence was found in a human donor in a cohort sampled during active COVID-19. Here the CDR3 reads CASSLTGGITEAFF. The CDR3 DNA sequence: TGTGCCAGCAGCTTGACAGGGGGCATCACTGAAGCTTTCTTT.